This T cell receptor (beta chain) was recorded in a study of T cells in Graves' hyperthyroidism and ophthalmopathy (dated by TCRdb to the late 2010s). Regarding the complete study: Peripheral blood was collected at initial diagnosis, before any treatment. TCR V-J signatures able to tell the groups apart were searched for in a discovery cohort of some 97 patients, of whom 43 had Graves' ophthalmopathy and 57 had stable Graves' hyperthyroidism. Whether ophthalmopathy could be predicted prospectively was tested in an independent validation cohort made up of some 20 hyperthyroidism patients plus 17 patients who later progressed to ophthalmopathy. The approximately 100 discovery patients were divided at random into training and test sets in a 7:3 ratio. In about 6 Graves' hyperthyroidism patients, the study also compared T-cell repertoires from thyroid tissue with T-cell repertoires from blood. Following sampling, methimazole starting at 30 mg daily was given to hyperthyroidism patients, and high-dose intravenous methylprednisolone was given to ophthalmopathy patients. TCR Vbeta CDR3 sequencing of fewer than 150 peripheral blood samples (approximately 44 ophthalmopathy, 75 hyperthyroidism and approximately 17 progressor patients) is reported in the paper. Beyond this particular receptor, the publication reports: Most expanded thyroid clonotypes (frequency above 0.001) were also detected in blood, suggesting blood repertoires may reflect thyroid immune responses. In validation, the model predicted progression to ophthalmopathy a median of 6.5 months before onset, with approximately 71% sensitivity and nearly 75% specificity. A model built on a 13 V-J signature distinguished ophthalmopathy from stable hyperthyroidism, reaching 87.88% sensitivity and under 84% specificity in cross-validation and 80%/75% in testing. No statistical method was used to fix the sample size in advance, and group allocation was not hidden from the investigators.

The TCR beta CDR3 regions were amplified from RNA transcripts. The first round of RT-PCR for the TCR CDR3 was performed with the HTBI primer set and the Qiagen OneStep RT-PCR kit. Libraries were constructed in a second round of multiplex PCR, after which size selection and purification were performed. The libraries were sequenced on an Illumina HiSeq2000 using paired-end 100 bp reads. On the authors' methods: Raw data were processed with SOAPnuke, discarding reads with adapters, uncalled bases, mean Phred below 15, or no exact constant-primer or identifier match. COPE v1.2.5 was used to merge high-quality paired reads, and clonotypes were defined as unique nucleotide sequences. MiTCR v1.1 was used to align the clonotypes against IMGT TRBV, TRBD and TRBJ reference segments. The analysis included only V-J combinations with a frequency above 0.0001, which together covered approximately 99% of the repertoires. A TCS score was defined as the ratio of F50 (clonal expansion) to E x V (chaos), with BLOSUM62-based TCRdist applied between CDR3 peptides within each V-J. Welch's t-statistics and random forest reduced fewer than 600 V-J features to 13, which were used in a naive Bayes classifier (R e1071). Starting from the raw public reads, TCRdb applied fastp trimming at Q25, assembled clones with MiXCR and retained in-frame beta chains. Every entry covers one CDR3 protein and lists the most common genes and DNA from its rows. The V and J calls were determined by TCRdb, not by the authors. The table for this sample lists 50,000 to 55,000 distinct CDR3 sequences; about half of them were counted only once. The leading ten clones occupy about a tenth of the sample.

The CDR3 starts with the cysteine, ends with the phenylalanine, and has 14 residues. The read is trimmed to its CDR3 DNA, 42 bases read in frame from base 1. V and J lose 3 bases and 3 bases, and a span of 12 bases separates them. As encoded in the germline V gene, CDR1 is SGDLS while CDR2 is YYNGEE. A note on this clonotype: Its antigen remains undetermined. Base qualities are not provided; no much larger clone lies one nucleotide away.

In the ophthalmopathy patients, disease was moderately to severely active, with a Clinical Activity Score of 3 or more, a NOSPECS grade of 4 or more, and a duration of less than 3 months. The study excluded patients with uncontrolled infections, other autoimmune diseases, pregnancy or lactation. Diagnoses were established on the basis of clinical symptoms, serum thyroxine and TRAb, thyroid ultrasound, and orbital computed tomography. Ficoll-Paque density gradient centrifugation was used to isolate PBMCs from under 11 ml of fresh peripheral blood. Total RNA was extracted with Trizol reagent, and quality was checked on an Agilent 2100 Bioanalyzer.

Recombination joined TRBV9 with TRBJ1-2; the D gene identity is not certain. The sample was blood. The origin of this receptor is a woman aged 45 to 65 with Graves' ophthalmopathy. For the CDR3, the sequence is CASSGTSGDYGYTF. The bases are TGTGCCAGCAGCGGGACTAGCGGAGACTATGGCTACACCTTC.